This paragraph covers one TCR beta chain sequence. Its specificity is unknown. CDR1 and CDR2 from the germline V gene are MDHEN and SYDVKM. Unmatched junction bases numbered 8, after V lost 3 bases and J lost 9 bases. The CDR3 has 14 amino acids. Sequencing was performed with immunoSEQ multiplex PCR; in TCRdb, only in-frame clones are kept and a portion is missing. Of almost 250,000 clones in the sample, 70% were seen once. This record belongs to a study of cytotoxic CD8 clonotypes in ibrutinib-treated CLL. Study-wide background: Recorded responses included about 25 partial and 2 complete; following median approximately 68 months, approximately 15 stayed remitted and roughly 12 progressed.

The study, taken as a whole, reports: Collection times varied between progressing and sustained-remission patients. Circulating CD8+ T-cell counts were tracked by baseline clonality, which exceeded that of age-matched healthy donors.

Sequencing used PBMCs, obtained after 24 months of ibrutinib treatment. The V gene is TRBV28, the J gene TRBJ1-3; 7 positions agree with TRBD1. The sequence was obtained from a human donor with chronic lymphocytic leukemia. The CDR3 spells CASSFRGAWVTIYF. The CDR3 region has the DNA TGTGCCAGCAGTTTCAGGGGGGCCTGGGTCACCATATATTTT.